This T cell receptor (beta chain) was documented in a study of cytomegalovirus exposure and HLA in healthy donors. Overall study: The 90 to 150 validation repertoires, a later analysis reported, used the same platform as the roughly 610 first-cohort repertoires.

This clone was recorded only once. No antigen is known for it. Clones were sequenced by immunoSEQ multiplex PCR, and TCRdb holds only the in-frame ones, with some missing. This table has about 120,000 clones, 85% appearing once. Study results and caveats: The authors enumerated over 150 TCR beta chains as linked to cytomegalovirus. The TCR clusters that emerged in the first cohort tended, a later analysis found, to co-occur in the 120 or so validation repertoires.

The study drew the donors from its approximately 110-subject validation cohort, separate from the roughly 700-subject first cohort. The CDR3 length is 14 residues. V was clipped by 7 bases and J by 2 bases; unmatched bases: 6. Germline CDR1 is SGHRS and CDR2 is YFSETQ. Material for sequencing was PBMCs. The gene calls are TRBV5-1 and TRBJ2-7; 10 bases agree with TRBD1. The TCR was taken from a woman between 25 and 40 years old in good health and CMV-seronegative. This CDR3 reads CASASGTGAYEQYF. Here the CDR3 DNA reads TGCGCCAGCGCCTCGGGGACAGGGGCCTACGAGCAGTACTTC.